These T cell receptor beta chains were read from a single sample in a study of cytomegalovirus exposure and HLA in healthy donors. TCRdb's table, derived via immunoSEQ multiplex PCR, lists solely in-frame clones and lacks some. Seen here are more than 150,000 clones, approximately 80% observed once, and the top ten hold 2.6%. Sequencing was done on a sample of PBMCs. Receptors were obtained from a woman aged 45-65 years in good health and CMV-seropositive. Both conserved end residues are part of each CDR3. The D gene is left open where the match is weak. Clone size appears in some rows only: once, few, many, or a class for an expanded clone.

J	D	V	length	size	DNA	CDR3
TRBJ1-6	TRBD1	TRBV15	15	.	TGTGCCACCAGCAGAGATAGGGACAGTAATTCACCCCTCCACTTT	CATSRDRDSNSPLHF
TRBJ1-1	.	TRBV28	15	.	TGTGCCAGCAGTTTACTTCAGACGGCGGGCACTGAAGCTTTCTTT	CASSLLQTAGTEAFF
TRBJ1-1	.	TRBV5-1	14	.	TGCGCCAGCAGCCAGACAGGAGCCGGAACTGAAGCTTTCTTT	CASSQTGAGTEAFF
TRBJ2-7	.	TRBV5-1	16	.	TGCGCCAGCAGCTTGGGAGGTGGGACTCCTCCCTACGAGCAGTACTTC	CASSLGGGTPPYEQYF
TRBJ2-1	TRBD2	TRBV27	18	.	TGTGCCAGCAGTCCCATTGGGACTAGCGCCCAACCCTACAATGAGCAGTTCTTC	CASSPIGTSAQPYNEQFF
TRBJ1-3	.	TRBV5-1	15	.	TGCGCCAGCAGCTTTACGGGTGACTCTGGAAACACCATATATTTT	CASSFTGDSGNTIYF
TRBJ2-1	TRBD2	TRBV30	16	.	TGTGCCTGGAGCGTGAGGCCGGCTAGCGGGGGGAATGAGCAGTTCTTC	CAWSVRPASGGNEQFF
TRBJ2-7	.	TRBV19	15	.	TGTGCCAGTAGTCCCTCCGTGGGGACAACATACGAGCAGTACTTC	CASSPSVGTTYEQYF
TRBJ2-6	TRBD1	TRBV19	18	few	TGTGCCAGTACCCGAACCGGGACAGTGAACTCTGGGGCCAACGTCCTGACTTTC	CASTRTGTVNSGANVLTF
TRBJ1-2	TRBD1	TRBV10-3	14	.	TGTGCCATCAGTGATGACACAGGGGCTGGTGGCTACACCTTC	CAISDDTGAGGYTF
TRBJ1-1	.	TRBV11-3	17	once	TGTGCCAGCAGCTTAGCAACCTTCGAAAGGGAGAGCACTGAAGCTTTCTTT	CASSLATFERESTEAFF
TRBJ2-7	TRBD2	TRBV19	15	.	TGTGCCAGTAGTCCTGGGAAAGCGGGGGCATATGAGCAGTACTTC	CASSPGKAGAYEQYF
TRBJ2-7	TRBD1	TRBV7-9	17	.	TGTGCCAGCAGCTTAATGGGGGCGGACAGGGGAACCTACGAGCAGTACTTC	CASSLMGADRGTYEQYF
TRBJ1-2	TRBD1	TRBV5-6	16	.	TGTGCCAGCAGCCGAAAACAGGGGGCGCGTAACTATGGCTACACCTTC	CASSRKQGARNYGYTF
TRBJ2-2	.	TRBV9	16	.	TGTGCCAGCAGCGTAGACGGGGGTCAGAACACCGGGGAGCTGTTTTTT	CASSVDGGQNTGELFF
TRBJ2-1	.	TRBV11-2	15	.	TGTGCCAGCAGTTTAGCGATCTACTCCTACAATGAGCAGTTCTTC	CASSLAIYSYNEQFF
TRBJ1-1	.	TRBV5-1	13	.	TGCGCCAGCAGCCAACAGAGTCTGACTGAAGCTTTCTTT	CASSQQSLTEAFF
TRBJ2-2	.	TRBV7-2	15	few	TGTGCCAGCAGCTTAGCGGTGACAGGCACCGGGGAGCTGTTTTTT	CASSLAVTGTGELFF
TRBJ1-1	TRBD1	TRBV15	13	.	TGTGCCACCAAGCAGGGGGCGAACACTGAAGCTTTCTTT	CATKQGANTEAFF
TRBJ2-5	TRBD2	TRBV27	16	once	TGTGCCAGCAGTTTAATGGCGGGGGGACTGGAAGAGACCCAGTACTTC	CASSLMAGGLEETQYF
TRBJ2-7	.	TRBV6-5	13	.	TGTGCCAGCAGCTACACAGCCACCTACGAGCAGTACTTC	CASSYTATYEQYF
TRBJ1-3	.	TRBV12-2	15	.	TGTGCAAGTCGCTTAGGGGACAGACCTGGAAACACCATATATTTT	CASRLGDRPGNTIYF